The sequence of this T cell receptor (beta chain) was determined in a study of immune cell composition in non-small cell lung cancer (dated by TCRdb to 2017 to 2019). Broadly, across the study: Histologic subtype, mostly lung adenocarcinoma or squamous cell carcinoma, was determined with H&E together with p63, CK5, Napsin A and TTF-1 immunohistochemistry. TCR-beta sequencing (Adaptive Biotechnologies) was performed on about 33 paired NSCLC tumour and non-adjacent lung specimens plus 26 tumour-only specimens. In supplementary cohort #1, which comprised more than eight lung adenocarcinoma cases, paired tumour/lung TCR-beta sequencing was performed and TIL populations were generated so that tumour reactivity could be assessed. Several tumour specimens with TCR-beta data were of rare histological subtypes and were excluded from the subtype comparisons. The research as a whole found: No significant correlation was found between smoking pack-years and tumour TCR-beta clonality. In 10 adenocarcinoma cases, maximal tumour-associated clone frequency correlated strongly with TIL tumour reactivity, whereas overall clonality did not. Significantly higher Top 10 clone scores and productive clonality were observed in lung squamous cell carcinoma than in lung adenocarcinoma tumours. The reactivity cohort was only about nine cases, and tumour-reactive clones were not shown to share sequences with the dominant in vivo tumour-associated clones. Tumour-associated clones >0.5% occurred in nearly half of NSCLC cases: around a third of adenocarcinomas versus approximately 80% of squamous carcinomas.

TCR-beta CDR3 regions were amplified from genomic DNA by a two-step multiplex PCR, with the second step adding Illumina-compatible adaptors. TCR-beta immunosequencing was carried out on an Illumina platform through the commercial immunoSEQ service. For the original study's pipeline: Repertoires were summarised as Top 10 Clones, the percentage of T-cell templates from the ten most frequent sequences, and productive clonality. Productive clonality ranged from 0 to 1, with 1 indicating a monoclonal population. Tumour-associated clones were defined as sequences comprising at least 0.1% of tumour T-cell templates but absent from matched non-adjacent lung, identified via log10 scatter plots. Student's t-tests were used for two-group comparisons, ANOVA was used for stages, and linear regression was used for relationships, with analyses conducted in GraphPad Prism7 and R. TCRdb re-hosts the immuneACCESS table, in-frame sequences only. Its copies lack some clones; in the studies checked, an unresolved V gene accounts for under half of them, and the cause for the rest is not known. V, J and clone size are those of that table, while D and trimming were read from the DNA. The sample profile shows 1,300 to 1,500 clones; approximately 80% of them were found once. The ten largest clones take up roughly 13% of the sample.

Genomic DNA was extracted with the QIAamp DNA kit from frozen aliquots of unsorted single-cell suspensions. Tumour samples were surgically resected non-small cell lung cancer tissue. Tissues were received within 2 hours of resection and were immediately processed into single-cell suspensions. Tissue was broken up mechanically, digested enzymatically with DNase I, collagenase I and hyaluronidase for under 35 minutes at 37 degrees C, and then filtered and RBC-lysed. Ends trimmed: V by 6 bases, J by 9 bases; bases unmatched to a gene: 10. Reading the germline V gene (reference sequence) gives CDR1 LNHDA and CDR2 SQIVND. The CDR3, from cysteine to phenylalanine, totals 16 residues. The entry retains the CDR3 DNA only, 48 bases that are in frame from base 1. Remarks on this clone: This receptor's antigen is unknown. Base qualities are not recorded, but no much larger clone differs from it by a single base.

The source of this sequence is a human donor with non-small cell lung cancer. The sequence is built from TRBV19 and TRBJ2-1, and 14 bases in between align with TRBD2. Sequenced: lung tumor tissue. The CDR3 reads as follows: CASSHWTSGRPGEQFF. The nucleotides read TGTGCCAGTAGCCACTGGACTAGCGGGAGGCCGGGTGAGCAGTTCTTC.